This T cell receptor beta chain was identified during a study of regulatory T cells in long-lasting Graves disease. Study-wide points: Thyroid tissue was not sampled; only peripheral blood was. There were preferences for TRBV28, TRBJ1-2 and TRBJ2-5 in persistent disease. For persistent Graves' patients, TCR diversity was lower than for newly diagnosed ones.

Germline CDR1 is SNHLY and CDR2 is FYNNEI. The CDR3 has 15 residues. Trimming took 5 bases from V and 2 from J, leaving 15 bases between them. This clonotype was recorded many times. What it recognizes is unknown. Time point specified: newly diagnosed GD, antithyroid drugs for less than 3 months. Construction of the TCR library relied on RNA isolated from PBMCs. In building TCR beta libraries, iRepertoire HTBI primers were used together with Arm-PCR of CDR3 regions. TCRdb itself ran the multiplex PCR reads through MiXCR, one entry per CDR3 protein. The table includes hundreds of thousands of distinct CDR3 sequences, about 14% detected once.

This receptor was obtained from a female donor with Graves disease. The sequencing here drew on peripheral blood mononuclear cells (PBMCs), taken at new diagnosis, from a patient treated with antithyroid drugs. V and J are TRBV2 and TRBJ1-1; D is ambiguous. The CDR3 is CASSLHGFVNTEAFF. CDR3 nucleotides: TGTGCCAGCAGTCTGCATGGGTTTGTCAACACTGAAGCTTTCTTT.